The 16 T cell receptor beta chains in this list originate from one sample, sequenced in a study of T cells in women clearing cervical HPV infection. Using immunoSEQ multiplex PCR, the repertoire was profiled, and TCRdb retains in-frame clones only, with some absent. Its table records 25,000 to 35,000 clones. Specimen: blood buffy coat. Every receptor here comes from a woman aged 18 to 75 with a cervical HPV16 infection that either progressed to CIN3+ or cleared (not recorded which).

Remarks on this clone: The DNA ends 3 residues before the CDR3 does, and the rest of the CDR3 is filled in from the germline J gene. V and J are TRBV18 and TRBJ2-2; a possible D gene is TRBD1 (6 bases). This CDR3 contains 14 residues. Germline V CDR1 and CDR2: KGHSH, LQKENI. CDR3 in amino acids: CASSPGQTNEKLFF. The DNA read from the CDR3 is TGTGCCAGCTCACCGGGACAAACTAATGAAAAG.

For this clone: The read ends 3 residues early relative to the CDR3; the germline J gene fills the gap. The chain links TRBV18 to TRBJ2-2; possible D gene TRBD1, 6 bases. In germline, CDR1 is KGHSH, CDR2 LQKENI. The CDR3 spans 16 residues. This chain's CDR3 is CASSNSQGAGANVLFF. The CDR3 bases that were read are TGTGCCAGCTCAAACTCACAGGGTGCTGGGGCCAACGTG.

CDR3 region: CSARGPGTGIAYNEQFF. The sequenced part of the CDR3 DNA is TGCAGTGCTAGGGGTCCCGGGACAGGGATTGCCTACAATGAG. V gene TRBV20-1 combines with J gene TRBJ2-1, with 9 bases that match TRBD1. The DNA ends 3 residues before the CDR3 does, and the rest of the CDR3 is filled in from the germline J gene. V shed 3 bases, J shed 2 bases, and the junction held 11 bases outside the gene matches. Germline V gene lookup returns CDR1 DFQATT and CDR2 SNEGSKA (reference sequence). The CDR3 runs 17 residues.

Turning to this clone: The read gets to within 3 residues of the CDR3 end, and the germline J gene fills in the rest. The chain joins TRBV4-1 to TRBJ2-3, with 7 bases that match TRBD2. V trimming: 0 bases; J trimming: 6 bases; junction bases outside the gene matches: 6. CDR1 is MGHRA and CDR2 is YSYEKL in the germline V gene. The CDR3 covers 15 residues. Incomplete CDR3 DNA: TGCGCCAGCAGCCAAGAAGTAGAGACTAGCGATACG. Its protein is CASSQEVETSDT. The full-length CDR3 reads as CASSQEVETSDTQYF.

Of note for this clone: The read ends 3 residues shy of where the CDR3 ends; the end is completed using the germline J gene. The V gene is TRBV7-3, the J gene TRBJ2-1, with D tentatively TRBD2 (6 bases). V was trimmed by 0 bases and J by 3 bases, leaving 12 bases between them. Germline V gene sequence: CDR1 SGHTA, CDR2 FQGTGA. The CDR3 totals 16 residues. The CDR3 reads CASSLTDSRGYNEQFF. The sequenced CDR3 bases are TGTGCCAGCAGCTTAACGGATTCGCGGGGCTACAATGAG.

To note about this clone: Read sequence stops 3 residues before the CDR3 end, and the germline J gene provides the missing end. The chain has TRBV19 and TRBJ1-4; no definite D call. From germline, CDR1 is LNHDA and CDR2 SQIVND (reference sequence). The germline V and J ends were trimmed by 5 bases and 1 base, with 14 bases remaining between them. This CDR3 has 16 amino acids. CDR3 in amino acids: CASSDPGGLTNEKLFF. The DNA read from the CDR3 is TGTGCCAGTAGTGACCCCGGCGGGTTAACTAATGAAAAA. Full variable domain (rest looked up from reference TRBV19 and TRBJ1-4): DGGITQSPKYLFRKEGQNVTLSCEQNLNHDAMYWYRQDPGQGLRLIYYSQIVNDFQKGDIAEGYSVSREKKESFPLTVTSAQKNPTAFYLCASSDPGGLTNEKLFFGSGTQLSVL.

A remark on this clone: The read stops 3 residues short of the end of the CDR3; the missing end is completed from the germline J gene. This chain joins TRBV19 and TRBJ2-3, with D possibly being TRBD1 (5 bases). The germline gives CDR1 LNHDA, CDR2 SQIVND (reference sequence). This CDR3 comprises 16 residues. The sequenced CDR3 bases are TGTGCCAGTAGTATGTTAACAGGTAATAGCAATCAGCCG. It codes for CASSMLTGNSNQP. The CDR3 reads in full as CASSMLTGNSNQPQYF.

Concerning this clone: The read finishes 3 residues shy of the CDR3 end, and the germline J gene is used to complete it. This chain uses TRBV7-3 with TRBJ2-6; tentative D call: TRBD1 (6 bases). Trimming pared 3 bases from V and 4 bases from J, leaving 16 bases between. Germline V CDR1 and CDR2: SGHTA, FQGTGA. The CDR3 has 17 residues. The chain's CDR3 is CASSFSAPGTGANVLTF. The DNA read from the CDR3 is TGTGCCAGCAGCTTTTCGGCCCCGGGGACAGGGGCCAACGTC.

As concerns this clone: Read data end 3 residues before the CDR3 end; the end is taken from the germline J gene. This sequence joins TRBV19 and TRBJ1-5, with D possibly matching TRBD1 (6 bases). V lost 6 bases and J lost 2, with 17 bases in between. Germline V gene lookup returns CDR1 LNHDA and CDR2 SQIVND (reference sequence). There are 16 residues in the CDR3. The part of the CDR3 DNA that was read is TGTGCCAGTAGCCGACCCCCAGGGGTCGGCAATCAGCCC. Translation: CASSRPPGVGNQP. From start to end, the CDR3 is CASSRPPGVGNQPQHF.

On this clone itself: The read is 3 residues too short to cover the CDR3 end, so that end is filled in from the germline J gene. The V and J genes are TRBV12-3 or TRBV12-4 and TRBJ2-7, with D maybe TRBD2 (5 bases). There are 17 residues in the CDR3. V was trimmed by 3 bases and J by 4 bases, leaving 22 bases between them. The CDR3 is CASSFFSSSGIFYEQYF. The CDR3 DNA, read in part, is TGTGCCAGCAGTTTCTTCTCCTCGAGCGGCATCTTTTACGAG.

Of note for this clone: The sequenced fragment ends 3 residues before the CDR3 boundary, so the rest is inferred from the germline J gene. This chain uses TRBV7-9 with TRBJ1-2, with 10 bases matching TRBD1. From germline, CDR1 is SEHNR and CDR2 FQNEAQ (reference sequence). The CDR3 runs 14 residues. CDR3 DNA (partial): TGTGCCACCGACAGGGACAGGGGAGCCTACGAC. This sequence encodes CATDRDRGAYD. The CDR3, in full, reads CATDRDRGAYDYTF.

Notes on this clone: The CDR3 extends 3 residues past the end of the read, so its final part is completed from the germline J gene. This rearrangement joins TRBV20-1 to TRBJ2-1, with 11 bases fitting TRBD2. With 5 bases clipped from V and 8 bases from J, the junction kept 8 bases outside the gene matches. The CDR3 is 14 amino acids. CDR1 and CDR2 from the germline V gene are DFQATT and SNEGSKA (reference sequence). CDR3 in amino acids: CSAGTSGSIYEQFF. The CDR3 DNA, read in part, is TGCAGTGCTGGAACTAGCGGGAGTATATATGAG.

Partial CDR3 DNA: TGTGCCAGCGGACAGGGGCCGGAGACC. Translating it yields CASGQGPET. The whole CDR3 protein reads CASGQGPETQYF. V and J are TRBV2 and TRBJ2-5; the match to TRBD1 covers 9 bases. The read gets to within 3 residues of the CDR3 end, and the germline J gene fills in the rest. The V gene's germline CDR1 is SNHLY and CDR2 FYNNEI. This CDR3 region has 12 residues. V shed 8 bases, J shed 5 bases, and the junction held 3 bases outside the gene matches.

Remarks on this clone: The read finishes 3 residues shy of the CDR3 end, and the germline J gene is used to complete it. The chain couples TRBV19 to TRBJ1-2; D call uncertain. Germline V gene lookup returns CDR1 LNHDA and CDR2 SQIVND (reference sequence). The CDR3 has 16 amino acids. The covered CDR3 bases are TGTGCCAGTAGTACCCAGACTAGCGGGAGGCCCTACGAC. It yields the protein CASSTQTSGRPYD. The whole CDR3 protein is CASSTQTSGRPYDYTF.

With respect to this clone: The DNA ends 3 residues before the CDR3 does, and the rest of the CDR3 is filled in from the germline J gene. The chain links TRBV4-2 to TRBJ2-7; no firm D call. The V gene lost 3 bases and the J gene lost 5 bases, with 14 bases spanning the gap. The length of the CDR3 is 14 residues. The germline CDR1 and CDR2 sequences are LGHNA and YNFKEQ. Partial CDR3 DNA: TGTGCCAGCAGCCAGGTGATAGGGCCCCACGAG. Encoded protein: CASSQVIGPHE. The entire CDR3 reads CASSQVIGPHEQYF.

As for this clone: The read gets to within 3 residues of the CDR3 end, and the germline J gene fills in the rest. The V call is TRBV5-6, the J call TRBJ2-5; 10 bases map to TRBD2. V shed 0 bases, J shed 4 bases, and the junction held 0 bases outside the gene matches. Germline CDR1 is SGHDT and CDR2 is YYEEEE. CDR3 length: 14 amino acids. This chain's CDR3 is CASSLGLAGETQYF. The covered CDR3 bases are TGTGCCAGCAGCTTGGGACTAGCGGGAGAGACC.